Listed here are 2 T cell receptor beta chains from one sample, sequenced in a study of PD-1 blockade in mismatch repair-deficient tumors. Their recognized antigens are unknown. Time point specified: approximately ten-day in vitro stimulation with candidate mutation-associated neoantigen peptide 1. Here immunoSEQ multiplex PCR was the method, and the copy in TCRdb shows in-frame clones only, minus some. There are around 9,200 clones in the sample; roughly nine tenths occur only once, and roughly 14% lies in the top ten. Sequenced here: cells cultured in vitro, sampled from a patient treated with pembrolizumab. Source of these receptors: an adult with mismatch repair-deficient cancer.

The chain recombines TRBV5-1 with TRBJ2-5, with D perhaps TRBD1 (5 bases). Trimming stripped 4 bases from V and 5 bases from J, with 15 bases between. The CDR3 is 14 amino acids. Germline-derived CDR1 and CDR2 are SGHRS and YFSETQ. The CDR3 here is CASSLGAGSETQYF. The CDR3 bases are TGCGCCAGCAGCCTTGGGGCAGGGTCGGAGACCCAGTACTTC.

CDR3 region: CASSYQGRTGALEQYF. CDR3 nucleotides: TGTGCCAGCAGCTACCAGGGACGGACAGGGGCCCTCGAGCAGTACTTC. This sequence joins TRBV7-9 and TRBJ2-7; 9 bases line up with TRBD1. J lost 6 bases, V lost 4 bases, and 13 bases had no gene match. Germline V gene data show CDR1 as SEHNR and CDR2 as FQNEAQ (reference sequence). This CDR3 is 16 amino acids long.